The 31 T cell receptor beta chains listed next were all sequenced from one sample in a study of shared clonotypes between healthy human individuals. TCRdb keeps only in-frame clones here, not all; method: immunoSEQ multiplex PCR. This table holds roughly 480,000 clones, around three quarters found once. Material for sequencing was PBMCs. The receptors come from a middle-aged woman in good health. Some clones in this sample may be carry-over from other donors' samples.

This clone is a singleton in its sample. The rearrangement uses TRBV6-6 and TRBJ2-5; weak D call: TRBD1 (5 bases). TRBJ2-7 matches the DNA end more closely, so the J call is doubtful. Germline V lookup: CDR1 MNHNY, CDR2 SVGAGI (reference sequence). The CDR3 length is 15 residues. The CDR3 reads CASSYQTVGSYEQYF. The CDR3 DNA is TGTGCCAGCAGTTACCAGACAGTAGGATCCTACGAGCAGTACTTC.

The sample holds a few counts of this clone. V is TRBV5-1 and J is TRBJ2-2; TRBD2 aligns across 13 bases. Germline CDR1 is SGHRS and CDR2 is YFSETQ. The CDR3 totals 18 residues. V shed 3 bases and J 3 bases; nucleotides not matched to a gene: 8. CDR3 sequence reads: CASSSGTSGTGHTGELFF. CDR3 nucleotides: TGCGCCAGCAGCTCCGGGACTAGCGGGACCGGGCACACCGGGGAGCTGTTTTTT. Based on the CDR3 plus reference TRBV5-1 and TRBJ2-2, the full variable domain is KAGVTQTPRYLIKTRGQQVTLSCSPISGHRSVSWYQQTPGQGLQFLFEYFSETQRNKGNFPGRFSGRQFSNSRSEMNVSTLELGDSALYLCASSSGTSGTGHTGELFFGEGSRLTVL.

This sequence joins TRBV30 and TRBJ2-2; D perhaps matches TRBD2 (5 bases). The ends were cut back, 3 bases at V and 3 bases at J, with 14 bases in the middle. Germline V CDR1 and CDR2: GTSNPN, SVGIG (reference sequence). This CDR3 is 15 amino acids long. The CDR3 DNA is TGTGCCTGGAGGTTCCCGGGGTCGGACACCGGGGAGCTGTTTTTT. Encoded protein: CAWRFPGSDTGELFF.

The chain carries TRBV7-6 and TRBJ1-1; D gene uncertain. The CDR3 totals 15 residues. Germline V gene sequence: CDR1 SGHVS, CDR2 FNYEAQ. V lost 5 bases and J 6 bases, leaving 19 bases between the germline ends. The CDR3 region has the DNA TGTGCCAGCAGCAATCCCGGGAGAAGGGCTTCTGAAGCTTTCTTT. Translating it yields CASSNPGRRASEAFF.

Worth noting for this clone: A read error is likely here: a far larger clone is one base away. The sample contains more than one DNA sequence encoding this CDR3. The chain couples TRBV6-4 to TRBJ2-2; no clear D gene. CDR3 length: 13 amino acids. The germline CDR1 and CDR2 sequences are MRHNA and SNTAGT. The CDR3 region is CASSADDTGELFF. In DNA, the CDR3 is TGTGCTAGCAGTGCGGACGACACCGGGGAGCTGTTTTTT.

In regard to this clone: This sample also contains other DNA sequences that code for the same CDR3. This CDR3 is CASSYRGGNTEAFF. The CDR3 region has the DNA TGTGCCAGCAGTTACCGTGGGGGGAACACTGAAGCTTTCTTT. The rearrangement uses TRBV6-5 and TRBJ1-1, with D perhaps matching TRBD1 (5 bases). Trimming removed 2 bases at V and 1 base at J, with 8 bases between. The CDR3 runs 14 residues. Germline lookup yields CDR1 MNHEY and CDR2 SVGAGI.

The chain couples TRBV27 to TRBJ1-5; 8 nucleotides agree with TRBD1. Germline V gene lookup returns CDR1 MNHEY and CDR2 SMNVEV (reference sequence). The CDR3 totals 18 residues. Unmatched junction bases numbered 8, after V lost 1 base and J lost 0 bases. In DNA, the CDR3 is TGTGCCAGCAGTTTATATTTCGGACAGGGTAATAGCAATCAGCCCCAGCATTTT. It codes for CASSLYFGQGNSNQPQHF.

This chain's CDR3 is CASSLAGSGNEKLFF. Written as DNA, the CDR3 is TGCGCCAGCAGCTTGGCAGGTAGCGGGAATGAAAAACTGTTTTTT. The chain uses TRBV5-1 and TRBJ1-4; D not certain. V gave up 0 bases and J gave up 5 bases, with 11 bases separating them. The CDR3 runs 15 residues. The germline gives CDR1 SGHRS, CDR2 YFSETQ.

This rearrangement joins TRBV5-1 to TRBJ2-2, with 11 bases fitting TRBD2. Germline CDR1 reads SGHRS; CDR2 reads YFSETQ. The length of the CDR3 is 17 residues. J was trimmed by 5 bases and V by 1 base; bases with no gene match: 7. The CDR3 sequence: CASSLTSGRTGTGELFF. The CDR3 DNA follows: TGCGCCAGCAGCTTGACTAGCGGGAGAACGGGGACCGGGGAGCTGTTTTTT.

This clone was counted a single time. J is TRBJ1-5 and V is TRBV7-2; 8 bases agree with TRBD1. Germline V gives CDR1 SGHTA, CDR2 FQGNSA. J was trimmed by 7 bases and V by 5 bases; bases with no gene match: 7. The length of the CDR3 is 14 residues. Here the CDR3 DNA reads TGTGCCAGCAGCCCAGACAGGGGTCGACAGCCCCAGCATTTT. Translation: CASSPDRGRQPQHF. The full variable domain, its missing parts supplied by reference TRBV7-2 and TRBJ1-5, is GAGVSQSPSNKVTEKGKDVELRCDPISGHTALYWYRQSLGQGLEFLIYFQGNSAPDKSGLPSDRFSAERTGGSVSTLTIQRTQQEDSAVYLCASSPDRGRQPQHFGDGTRLSIL.

This clone was detected a few times. This chain links TRBV7-2 with TRBJ2-3, with 7 bases matching TRBD2. The CDR3 runs 16 residues. CDR1 is SGHTA, CDR2 FQGNSA, per germline. Trimming took 4 bases from V and 4 from J; bases not matched to a gene: 11. CDR3 bases: TGTGCCAGCAGCTCACCTCGAGGACTAGGTGCAGATACGCAGTATTTT. This encodes CASSSPRGLGADTQYF. The whole variable domain, remainder taken from reference TRBV7-2 and TRBJ2-3, is GAGVSQSPSNKVTEKGKDVELRCDPISGHTALYWYRQSLGQGLEFLIYFQGNSAPDKSGLPSDRFSAERTGGSVSTLTIQRTQQEDSAVYLCASSSPRGLGADTQYFGPGTRLTVL.

This clone showed up just once. This sequence joins TRBV6-1 and TRBJ2-7; 9 bases align to TRBD1. Trimming cost V 5 bases and J 6 bases; bases outside gene matches: 8. The CDR3 loop spans 14 amino acids. The germline V gene has CDR1 MNHNS and CDR2 SASEGT. The CDR3 DNA follows: TGTGCCAGCAGTATCCGGGACAGGGTACCCGAGCAGTACTTC. It encodes CASSIRDRVPEQYF.

This chain uses TRBV6-5 with TRBJ2-2, with TRBD1 matching 9 bases. Germline V gene data show CDR1 as MNHEY and CDR2 as SVGAGI. With 7 bases clipped from V and 6 bases from J, the junction kept 6 bases outside the gene matches. The CDR3 is 14 amino acids. CDR3 nucleotide sequence: TGTGCCAGCAAGGGGGACAGGGAGGCCGGGGAGCTGTTTTTT. As protein: CASKGDREAGELFF.

Of note for this clone: A junction end diverges from the germline sequence, so it may reflect a read error. The CDR3 loop is CSVKEASTYNEQFF. The DNA for the CDR3 is TGCAGCGTTAAAGAGGCATCTACCTACAATGAGCAGTTCTTC. This chain connects TRBV29-1 to TRBJ2-1, with D hard to call. CDR1 and CDR2 (germline): SQVTM, ANQGSEA. This CDR3 contains 14 residues.

The chain joins TRBV4-3 to TRBJ2-7; 7 nucleotides agree with TRBD1. The CDR3 runs 15 residues. J was trimmed by 3 bases and V by 0 bases; bases with no gene match: 5. The germline CDR1 and CDR2 sequences are LGHNA and YSLEER. The CDR3 sequence is CASSQETGIGYEQYF. In DNA form, the CDR3 reads TGCGCCAGCAGCCAAGAGACAGGGATAGGCTACGAGCAGTACTTC.

J is TRBJ2-1 and V is TRBV19, with 10 nucleotides matching TRBD2. The CDR3 runs to 15 residues. Germline assignment: CDR1 LNHDA and CDR2 SQIVND (reference sequence). J lost 9 bases, V lost 2 bases, and 7 bases had no gene match. The CDR3 region has the DNA TGTGCCAGTAGTATACAGGGGGCTAGCGGGAGTGAGCAGTTCTTC. Translation: CASSIQGASGSEQFF.

The chain joins TRBV27 to TRBJ1-4; D not certain. Germline V CDR1 and CDR2: MNHEY, SMNVEV (reference sequence). The V end was cut by 3 bases, the J end by 8 bases, with 10 bases between. The CDR3 runs to 13 residues. This chain's CDR3 is CASSFYPNEKLFF. CDR3 nucleotide sequence: TGTGCCAGCAGTTTTTACCCGAACGAAAAACTGTTTTTT.

This clone has ten or more counts. This sequence joins TRBV19 and TRBJ1-2, with D hard to call. CDR1 is LNHDA, CDR2 SQIVND, per germline (reference sequence). V lost 7 bases, J lost 5 bases, and 14 bases lay in between. The CDR3 spans 13 residues. Written as DNA, the CDR3 is TGTGCCAGTACCACGTCCCTTGGTTATGGCTACACCTTC. Its translation: CASTTSLGYGYTF.

The chain is built from TRBV19 and TRBJ1-5; TRBD1 matches at 8 bases. Germline V gene data show CDR1 as LNHDA and CDR2 as SQIVND (reference sequence). J gave up 0 bases and V 5 bases, and 12 bases lay outside the gene matches. The CDR3 consists of 18 residues. CDR3 coding DNA: TGTGCCAGTAGTCTTTGGACAGGGAACTTCCCTAGCAATCAGCCCCAGCATTTT. Translating it yields CASSLWTGNFPSNQPQHF.

The chain links TRBV7-2 to TRBJ1-2; tentative D call: TRBD1 (5 bases). CDR3 length: 15 residues. The germline V gene encodes CDR1 SGHTA and CDR2 FQGNSA. The V gene lost 2 bases and the J gene lost 5 bases, with 15 bases spanning the gap. The DNA for the CDR3 is TGTGCCAGCAGCTTATCGGGGGAACCCTTTTATGGCTACACCTTC. Protein: CASSLSGEPFYGYTF.

This clone was observed a handful of times. The V call is TRBV5-1, the J call TRBJ2-1; 11 nucleotides align to TRBD1. CDR3 length equals 16 residues. CDR1 is SGHRS and CDR2 is YFSETQ in the germline V gene. The V segment lost 5 bases and the J segment 9 bases; nucleotides outside the gene matches: 13. The DNA for the CDR3 is TGCGCCAGCAGGCTTGGACAGGGGGCCAAGAGTGGTGAGCAGTTCTTC. It yields the protein CASRLGQGAKSGEQFF.

This clone was seen more than once but under ten times. This chain joins TRBV19 and TRBJ2-7; D remains unclear. V was clipped by 9 bases and J by 5 bases, with 20 bases between them. In germline, CDR1 is LNHDA, CDR2 SQIVND (reference sequence). The CDR3 runs 14 residues. DNA of the CDR3: TGTGCCAGCCGTAACAGCCCTGCGAACCACGAGCAGTACTTC. It codes for CASRNSPANHEQYF.

This clone was detected a few times. This chain links TRBV19 with TRBJ1-2, with no clear D. The CDR3 spans 11 residues. With 3 bases removed from V and 8 bases from J, the gap between germline ends came to 7 bases. Germline loops: CDR1 LNHDA, CDR2 SQIVND (reference sequence). CDR3 loop: CASSIASGYTF. Here the CDR3 DNA reads TGTGCCAGTAGTATCGCTTCCGGCTACACCTTC.

This chain connects TRBV5-4 to TRBJ2-7; 9 positions agree with TRBD1. V lost 3 bases and J lost 5; bases outside the gene matches: 9. The CDR3 covers 15 residues. CDR1 and CDR2 (germline): SGHNT, YYREEE (reference sequence). CDR3 amino acids: CASSSTGGSFDEQYF. The CDR3 DNA is TGTGCCAGCAGCTCAACAGGGGGCAGTTTCGACGAGCAGTACTTC. Looking up the rest from reference TRBV5-4 and TRBJ2-7 gives the full variable domain: ETGVTQSPTHLIKTRGQQVTLRCSSQSGHNTVSWYQQALGQGPQFIFQYYREEENGRGNFPPRFSGLQFPNYSSELNVNALELDDSALYLCASSSTGGSFDEQYFGPGTRLTVT.

CDR3 loop: CASSPGTSGSNEQFF. The DNA for the CDR3 is TGTGCCAGCTCACCAGGGACTAGCGGGAGTAATGAGCAGTTCTTC. V usage is TRBV18 and J usage is TRBJ2-1; 14 bases are shared with TRBD2. With 2 bases clipped from V and 7 bases from J, the junction kept 1 base outside the gene matches. CDR1 and CDR2 (germline): KGHSH, LQKENI. The CDR3 has 15 amino acids.

This chain uses TRBV7-2 with TRBJ2-3; D is unresolved. V was cut by 4 bases and J by 2 bases, with 13 bases left in between. The CDR3 runs to 15 residues. In germline, CDR1 is SGHTA, CDR2 FQGNSA. As DNA, the CDR3 is TGTGCCAGCAGCTCAGAGTGGACGGCCACAGATACGCAGTATTTT. Encoded protein: CASSSEWTATDTQYF. The full variable domain, with the rest looked up from reference TRBV7-2 and TRBJ2-3, is GAGVSQSPSNKVTEKGKDVELRCDPISGHTALYWYRQSLGQGLEFLIYFQGNSAPDKSGLPSDRFSAERTGGSVSTLTIQRTQQEDSAVYLCASSSEWTATDTQYFGPGTRLTVL.

This clone was detected ten times or more. CDR3 sequence: CASSESGGGFGEQYF. The CDR3 DNA reads as TGCGCCAGCAGTGAGTCGGGCGGGGGCTTCGGTGAGCAGTACTTC. V and J are TRBV10-1 and TRBJ2-7; tentatively, D is TRBD2 (7 bases). Germline V gene lookup returns CDR1 WNHNN and CDR2 SYGVQD (reference sequence). This CDR3 is built from 15 residues. The V gene lost 0 bases and the J gene lost 7 bases, with 16 bases spanning the gap.

This clone occurred a few times. The chain's CDR3 is CASSPSRDRGNEQFF. The CDR3 coding sequence is TGTGCCAGCTCACCGTCCCGGGACAGGGGGAATGAGCAGTTCTTC. V and J are TRBV18 and TRBJ2-1; 11 positions match TRBD1. Looked up from germline, CDR1 is KGHSH and CDR2 is LQKENI. J was trimmed by 7 bases and V by 3 bases; bases with no gene match: 5. This CDR3 has 15 residues. Together with reference TRBV18 and TRBJ2-1, the CDR3 gives the full variable domain: NAGVMQNPRHLVRRRGQEARLRCSPMKGHSHVYWYRQLPEEGLKFMVYLQKENIIDESGMPKERFSAEFPKEGPSILRIQQVVRGDSAAYFCASSPSRDRGNEQFFGPGTRLTVL.

The chain recombines TRBV4-3 with TRBJ2-2; TRBD2 aligns across 10 bases. The CDR3 has 16 residues. Trimming at V came to 4 bases and at J to 0 bases, leaving 2 bases not matched to a gene. Germline CDR1 and CDR2: LGHNA and YSLEER. CDR3 region: CASSPGLAANTGELFF. DNA of the CDR3: TGCGCCAGCAGCCCTGGACTAGCGGCGAACACCGGGGAGCTGTTTTTT.

This clone showed up just a few times. The V and J genes are TRBV28 and TRBJ1-1; D is ambiguous. Trimming stripped 6 bases from V and 2 bases from J, with 7 bases between. Germline V gene lookup returns CDR1 MDHEN and CDR2 SYDVKM. CDR3 length equals 12 residues. CDR3 nucleotides: TGTGCCAGCAGACGGGGAAACACTGAAGCTTTCTTT. Its protein product is CASRRGNTEAFF.

The J gene is TRBJ1-5, the V gene TRBV5-1, with a possible D match to TRBD1 (6 bases). The germline V and J ends were trimmed by 3 bases and 7 bases, with 14 bases remaining between them. CDR3 size: 14 residues. The germline V gene encodes CDR1 SGHRS and CDR2 YFSETQ. This CDR3 is CASSSGQKGQPQHF. As DNA, the CDR3 is TGCGCCAGCAGCTCCGGACAGAAGGGCCAGCCCCAGCATTTT.